This record covers a single T cell receptor (beta chain). Its antigen is currently unknown. Arm-PCR with iRepertoire HTBI primers amplified the CDR3 regions for these TCR beta libraries. Each CDR3 protein is one row after TCRdb ran MiXCR on the multiplex PCR reads. The sample has hundreds of thousands of distinct CDR3 sequences, around a fifth seen once. The entry originates in a study of regulatory T cells in long-lasting Graves disease. Study overall: Graves' disease counted as persistent after over 5 years of antithyroid drugs with positive TSH receptor antibodies.

Study-level points and caveats: Persistent Graves' patients had lower TCR diversity than newly diagnosed ones.

Time point denoted: persistent/refractory GD, antithyroid drugs over 5 years with positive TRAb. PBMCs provided the RNA from which the TCR library was made. Between the trimmed V and J ends, which lost 0 bases and 3 bases, there was a span of 10 bases. The CDR3 consists of 15 residues. Germline CDR1 is SGHTA and CDR2 is FQGNSA. This material consisted of peripheral blood mononuclear cells (PBMCs), taken when the disease was refractory, from a patient treated with antithyroid drugs. The clonotype comes from a female donor with Graves disease. V is TRBV7-2 and J is TRBJ2-3; a possible D gene is TRBD1 (5 bases). The CDR3 sequence: CASSLAKGETDTQYF. DNA of the CDR3: TGTGCCAGCAGCTTAGCGAAAGGGGAAACAGATACGCAGTATTTT.